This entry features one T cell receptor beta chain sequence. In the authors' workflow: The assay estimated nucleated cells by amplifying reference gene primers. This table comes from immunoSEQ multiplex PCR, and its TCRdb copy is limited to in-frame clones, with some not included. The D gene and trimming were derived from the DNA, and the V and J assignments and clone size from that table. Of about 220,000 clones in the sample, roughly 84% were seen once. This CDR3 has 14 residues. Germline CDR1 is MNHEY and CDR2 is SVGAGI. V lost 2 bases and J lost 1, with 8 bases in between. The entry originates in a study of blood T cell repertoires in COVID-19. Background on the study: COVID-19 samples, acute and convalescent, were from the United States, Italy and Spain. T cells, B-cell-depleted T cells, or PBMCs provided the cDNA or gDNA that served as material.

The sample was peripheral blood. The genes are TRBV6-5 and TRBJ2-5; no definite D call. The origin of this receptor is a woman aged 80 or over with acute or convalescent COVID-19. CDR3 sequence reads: CASSYGLSQETQYF. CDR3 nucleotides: TGTGCCAGCAGTTACGGTCTATCCCAAGAGACCCAGTACTTC.